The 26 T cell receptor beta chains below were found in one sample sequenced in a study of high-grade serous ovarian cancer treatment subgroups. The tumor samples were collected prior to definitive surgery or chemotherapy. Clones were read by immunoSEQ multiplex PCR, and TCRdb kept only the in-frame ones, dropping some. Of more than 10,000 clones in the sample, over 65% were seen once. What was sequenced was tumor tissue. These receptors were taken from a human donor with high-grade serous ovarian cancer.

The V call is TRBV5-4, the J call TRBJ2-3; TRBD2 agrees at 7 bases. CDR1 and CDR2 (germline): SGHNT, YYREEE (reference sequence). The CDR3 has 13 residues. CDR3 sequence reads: CAGAGGRADTQYF. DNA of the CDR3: TGTGCTGGGGCTGGGGGGAGGGCAGATACGCAGTATTTT.

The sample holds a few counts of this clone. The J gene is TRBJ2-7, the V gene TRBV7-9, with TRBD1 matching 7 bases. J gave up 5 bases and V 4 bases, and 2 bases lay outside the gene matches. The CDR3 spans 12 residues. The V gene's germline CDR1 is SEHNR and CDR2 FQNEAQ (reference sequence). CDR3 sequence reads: CASSSQGNEQYF. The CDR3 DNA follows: TGTGCCAGCAGCTCACAGGGGAACGAGCAGTACTTC.

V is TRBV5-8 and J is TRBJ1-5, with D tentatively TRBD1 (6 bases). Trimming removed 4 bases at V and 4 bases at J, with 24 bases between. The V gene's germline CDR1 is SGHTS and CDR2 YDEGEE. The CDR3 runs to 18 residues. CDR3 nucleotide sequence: TGTGCCAGCAGCAACGAGCATACGTCCGGAGGGGGGAATCAGCCCCAGCATTTT. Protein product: CASSNEHTSGGGNQPQHF.

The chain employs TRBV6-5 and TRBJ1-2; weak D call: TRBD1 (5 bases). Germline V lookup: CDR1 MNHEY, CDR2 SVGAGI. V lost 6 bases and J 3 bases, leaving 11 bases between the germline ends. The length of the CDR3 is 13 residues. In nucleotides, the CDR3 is TGTGCCAGCAGCCCTCGACAGTACTATGGCTACACCTTC. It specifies CASSPRQYYGYTF.

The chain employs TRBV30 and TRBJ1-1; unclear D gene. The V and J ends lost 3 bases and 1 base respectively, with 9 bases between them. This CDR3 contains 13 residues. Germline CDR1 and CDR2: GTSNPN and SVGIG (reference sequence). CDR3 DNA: TGTGCCTGGAGCGCTTGGCGGAACACTGAAGCTTTCTTT. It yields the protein CAWSAWRNTEAFF.

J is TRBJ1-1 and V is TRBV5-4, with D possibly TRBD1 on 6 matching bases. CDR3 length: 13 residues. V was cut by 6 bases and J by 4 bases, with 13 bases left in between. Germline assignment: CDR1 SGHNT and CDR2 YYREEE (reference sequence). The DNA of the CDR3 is TGTGCCAGCATAAGGGGGGCAGGCACTGAAGCTTTCTTT. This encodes CASIRGAGTEAFF.

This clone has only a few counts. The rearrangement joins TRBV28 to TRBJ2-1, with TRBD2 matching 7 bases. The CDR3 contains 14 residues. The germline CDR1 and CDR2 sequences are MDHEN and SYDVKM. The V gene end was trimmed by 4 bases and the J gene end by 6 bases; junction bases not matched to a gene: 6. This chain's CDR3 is CASSSGGGGNEQFF. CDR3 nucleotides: TGTGCCAGCAGTTCGGGAGGCGGGGGCAATGAGCAGTTCTTC.

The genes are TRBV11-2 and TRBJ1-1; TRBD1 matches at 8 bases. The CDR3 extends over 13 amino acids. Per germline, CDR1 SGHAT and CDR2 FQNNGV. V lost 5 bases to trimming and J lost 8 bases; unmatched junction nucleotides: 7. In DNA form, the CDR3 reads TGTGCCAGCAGCCCCAGACAGGGGAGGGAAGCTTTCTTT. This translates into CASSPRQGREAFF.

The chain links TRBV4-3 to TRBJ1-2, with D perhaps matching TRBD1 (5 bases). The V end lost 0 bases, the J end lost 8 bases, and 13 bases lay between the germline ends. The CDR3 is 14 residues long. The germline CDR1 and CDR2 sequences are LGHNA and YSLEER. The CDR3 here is CASSQDPRVGGYTF. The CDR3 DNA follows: TGCGCCAGCAGCCAAGATCCCAGGGTGGGGGGCTACACCTTC.

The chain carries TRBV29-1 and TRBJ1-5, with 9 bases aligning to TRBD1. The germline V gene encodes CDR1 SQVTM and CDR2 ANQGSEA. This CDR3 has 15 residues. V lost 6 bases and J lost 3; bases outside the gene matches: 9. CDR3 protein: CSVHRGQCVNQPQHF. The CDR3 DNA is TGCAGCGTACACAGGGGGCAGTGCGTCAATCAGCCCCAGCATTTT.

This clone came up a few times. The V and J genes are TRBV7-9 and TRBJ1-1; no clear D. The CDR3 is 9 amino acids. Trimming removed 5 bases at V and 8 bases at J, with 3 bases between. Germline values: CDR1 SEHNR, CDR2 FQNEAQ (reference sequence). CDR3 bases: TGTGCCAGCAGCCTAGAAGCTTTCTTT. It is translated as CASSLEAFF.

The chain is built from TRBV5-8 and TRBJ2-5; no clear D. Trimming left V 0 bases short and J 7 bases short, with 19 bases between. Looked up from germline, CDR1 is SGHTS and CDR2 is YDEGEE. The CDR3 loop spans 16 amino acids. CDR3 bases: TGTGCCAGCAGCTTGGGGCAGGTTTCCGTTATGGGGACCCAGTACTTC. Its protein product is CASSLGQVSVMGTQYF.

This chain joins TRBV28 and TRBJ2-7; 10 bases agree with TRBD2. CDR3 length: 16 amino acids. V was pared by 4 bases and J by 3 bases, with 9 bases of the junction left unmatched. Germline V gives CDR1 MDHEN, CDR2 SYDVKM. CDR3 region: CASSSLAGERGYEQYF. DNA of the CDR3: TGTGCCAGCAGTTCGCTAGCGGGAGAAAGGGGCTACGAGCAGTACTTC.

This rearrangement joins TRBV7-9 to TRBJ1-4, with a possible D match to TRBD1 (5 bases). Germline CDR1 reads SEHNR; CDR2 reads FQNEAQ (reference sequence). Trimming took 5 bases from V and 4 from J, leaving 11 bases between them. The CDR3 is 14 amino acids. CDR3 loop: CASSPPGLNEKLFF. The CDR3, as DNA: TGTGCCAGCAGCCCTCCGGGGCTTAATGAAAAACTGTTTTTT.

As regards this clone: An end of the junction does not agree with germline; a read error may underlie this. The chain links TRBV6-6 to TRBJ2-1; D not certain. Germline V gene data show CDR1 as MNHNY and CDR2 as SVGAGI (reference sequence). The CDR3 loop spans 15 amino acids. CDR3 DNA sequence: TGTGCCAGCTGTTACGACGGGTTATCCTACAATGAGCAGTTCTTC. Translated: CASCYDGLSYNEQFF.

CDR3 bases: TGTGCCAGCAGCCTCGGACAGGGGTATGGCTACACCTTC. This codes for CASSLGQGYGYTF. The V gene is TRBV7-9, the J gene TRBJ1-2, with 9 bases aligning to TRBD1. The germline gives CDR1 SEHNR, CDR2 FQNEAQ (reference sequence). V was pared by 5 bases and J by 5 bases, with 3 bases of the junction left unmatched. CDR3 length equals 13 residues.

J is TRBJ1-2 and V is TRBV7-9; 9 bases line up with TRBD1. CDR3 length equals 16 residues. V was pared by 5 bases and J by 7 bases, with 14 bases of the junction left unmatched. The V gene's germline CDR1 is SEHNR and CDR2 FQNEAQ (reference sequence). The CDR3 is CASSQDMGTGSGGYTF. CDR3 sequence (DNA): TGTGCCAGCAGCCAAGATATGGGGACAGGGTCGGGTGGCTACACCTTC.

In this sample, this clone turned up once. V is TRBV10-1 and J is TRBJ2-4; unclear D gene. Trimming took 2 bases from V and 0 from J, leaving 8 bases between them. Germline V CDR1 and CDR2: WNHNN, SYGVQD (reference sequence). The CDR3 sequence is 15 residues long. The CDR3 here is CASSESRLAKNIQYF. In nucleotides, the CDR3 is TGCGCCAGCAGTGAGAGTCGGCTAGCCAAAAACATTCAGTACTTC.

The CDR3 spells CASSPWGFDSNQPQHF. CDR3 sequence (DNA): TGTGCCAGCAGCCCCTGGGGATTCGATAGCAATCAGCCCCAGCATTTT. This rearrangement joins TRBV5-6 to TRBJ1-5; D is uncertain. CDR1 SGHDT and CDR2 YYEEEE come from the germline V gene. The CDR3 runs 16 residues. V lost 4 bases, J lost 0 bases, and 14 bases lay in between. Looking up the rest from reference TRBV5-6 and TRBJ1-5 gives the full variable domain: DAGVTQSPTHLIKTRGQQVTLRCSPKSGHDTVSWYQQALGQGPQFIFQYYEEEERQRGNFPDRFSGHQFPNYSSELNVNALLLGDSALYLCASSPWGFDSNQPQHFGDGTRLSIL.

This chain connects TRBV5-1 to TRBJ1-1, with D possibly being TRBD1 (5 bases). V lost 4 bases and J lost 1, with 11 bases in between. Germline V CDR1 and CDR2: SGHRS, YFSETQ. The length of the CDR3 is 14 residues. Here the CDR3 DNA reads TGCGCCAGCAGCGCCGGACAAAAGAACACTGAAGCTTTCTTT. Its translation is CASSAGQKNTEAFF.

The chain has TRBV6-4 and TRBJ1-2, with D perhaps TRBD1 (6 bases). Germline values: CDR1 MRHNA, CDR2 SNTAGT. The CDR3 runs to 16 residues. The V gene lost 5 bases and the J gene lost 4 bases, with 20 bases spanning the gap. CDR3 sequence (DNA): TGTGCCAGCAGTCCACGAGGTAGGGGGGAGCTCTATGGCTACACCTTC. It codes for CASSPRGRGELYGYTF.

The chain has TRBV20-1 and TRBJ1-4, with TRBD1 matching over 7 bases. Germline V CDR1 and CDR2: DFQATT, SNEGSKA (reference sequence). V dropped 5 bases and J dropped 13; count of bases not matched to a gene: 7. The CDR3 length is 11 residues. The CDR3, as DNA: TGCAGTGCTTTTCAGGGGGGCGGACTGTTTTTT. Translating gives CSAFQGGGLFF.

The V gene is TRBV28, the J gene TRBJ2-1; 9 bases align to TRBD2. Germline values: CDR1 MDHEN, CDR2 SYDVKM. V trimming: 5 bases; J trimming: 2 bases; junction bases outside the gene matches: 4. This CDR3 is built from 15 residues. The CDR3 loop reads CASSRLAGAYNEQFF. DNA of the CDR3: TGTGCCAGCAGTCGATTAGCGGGGGCCTACAATGAGCAGTTCTTC.

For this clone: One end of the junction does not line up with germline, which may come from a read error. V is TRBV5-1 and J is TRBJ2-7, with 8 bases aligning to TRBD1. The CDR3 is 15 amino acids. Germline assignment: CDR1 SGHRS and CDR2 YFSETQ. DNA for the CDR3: TGCGCCAGCAGCACCCTTCGGACAGGGCCCTACGGGCAGTACTTC. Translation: CASSTLRTGPYGQYF.

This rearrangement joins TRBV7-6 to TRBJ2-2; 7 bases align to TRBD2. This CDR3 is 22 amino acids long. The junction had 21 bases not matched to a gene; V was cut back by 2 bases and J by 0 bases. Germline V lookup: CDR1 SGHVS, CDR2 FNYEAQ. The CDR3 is CASSLNLLRASGDHANTGELFF. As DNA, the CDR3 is TGTGCCAGCAGCTTAAATCTCCTTAGGGCTAGCGGAGACCACGCGAACACCGGGGAGCTGTTTTTT.

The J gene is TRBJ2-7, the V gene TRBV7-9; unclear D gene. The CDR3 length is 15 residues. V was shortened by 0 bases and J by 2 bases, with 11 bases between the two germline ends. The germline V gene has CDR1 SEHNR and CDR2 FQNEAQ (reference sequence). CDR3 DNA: TGTGCCAGCAGCTTAGCGGCCGGAAATCCCTACGAGCAGTACTTC. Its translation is CASSLAAGNPYEQYF.